This is a list of T cell receptor beta chains from one sample in a study of control samples from healthy donors and cancer patients. TCRdb's table, derived via immunoSEQ multiplex PCR, lists solely in-frame clones and lacks some. The data show tens of thousands of clones, around 75% seen once. The sample was formalin-fixed, paraffin-embedded tissue. Every receptor here comes from a male donor with melanoma. CDR3s leave out the opening cysteine and the closing phenylalanine or tryptophan. Each record gives: clone size, V gene, CDR3 protein. Clone size is not always given. Where it is, it says once, few, many or a class for expanded clones.

>.|TRBV28
ASIDRGQETQY
>.|TRBV19
ASSARRATQY
>.|TRBV5-1
ASSLLAGDDTQY
>.|TRBV28
ASSPPGQETQY
>.|TRBV6-5
ASSPSGLNEQY
>.|TRBV18
ASSPSLTDTQY
>few|TRBV15
ATSRTLYSDTGFSYEQY
>once|TRBV16
ATRGQGNYEQY
>.|TRBV28
ASSLPMGGDQREKLF
>.|TRBV13
ASSLGQATYEQY
>few|TRBV6-5
ASSLRGLTEAF
>few|TRBV5-1
ASRAWGSAGNTIY
>few|TRBV7-8
ASQRGETQY
>.|TRBV19
ASSISGFSTGELF